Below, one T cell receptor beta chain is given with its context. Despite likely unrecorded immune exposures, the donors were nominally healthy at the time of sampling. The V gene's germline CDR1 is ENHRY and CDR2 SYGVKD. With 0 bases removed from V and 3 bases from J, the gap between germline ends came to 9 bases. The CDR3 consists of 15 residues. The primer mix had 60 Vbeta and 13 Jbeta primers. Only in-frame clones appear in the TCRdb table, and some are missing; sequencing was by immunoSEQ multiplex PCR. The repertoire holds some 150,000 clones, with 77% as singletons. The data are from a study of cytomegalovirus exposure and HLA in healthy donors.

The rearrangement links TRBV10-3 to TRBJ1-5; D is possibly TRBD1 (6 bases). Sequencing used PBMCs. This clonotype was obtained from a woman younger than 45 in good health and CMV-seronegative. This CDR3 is CAISESTGFNQPQHF. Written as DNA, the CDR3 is TGTGCCATCAGTGAGTCCACAGGGTTCAATCAGCCCCAGCATTTT.